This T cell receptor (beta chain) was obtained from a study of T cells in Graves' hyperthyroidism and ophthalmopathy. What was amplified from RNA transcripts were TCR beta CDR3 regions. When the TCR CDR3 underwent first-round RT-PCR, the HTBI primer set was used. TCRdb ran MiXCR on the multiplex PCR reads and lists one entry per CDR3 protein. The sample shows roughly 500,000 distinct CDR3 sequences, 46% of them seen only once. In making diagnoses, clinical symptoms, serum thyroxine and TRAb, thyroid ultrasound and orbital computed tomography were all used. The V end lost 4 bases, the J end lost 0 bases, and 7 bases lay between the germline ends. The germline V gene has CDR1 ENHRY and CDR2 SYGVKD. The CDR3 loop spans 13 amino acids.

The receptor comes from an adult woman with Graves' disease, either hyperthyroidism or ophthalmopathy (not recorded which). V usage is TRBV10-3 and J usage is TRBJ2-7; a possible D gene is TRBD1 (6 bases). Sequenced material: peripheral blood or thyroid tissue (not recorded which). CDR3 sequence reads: CAISGQDSYEQYF. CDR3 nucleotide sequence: TGTGCCATCAGTGGACAGGACTCCTACGAGCAGTACTTC.